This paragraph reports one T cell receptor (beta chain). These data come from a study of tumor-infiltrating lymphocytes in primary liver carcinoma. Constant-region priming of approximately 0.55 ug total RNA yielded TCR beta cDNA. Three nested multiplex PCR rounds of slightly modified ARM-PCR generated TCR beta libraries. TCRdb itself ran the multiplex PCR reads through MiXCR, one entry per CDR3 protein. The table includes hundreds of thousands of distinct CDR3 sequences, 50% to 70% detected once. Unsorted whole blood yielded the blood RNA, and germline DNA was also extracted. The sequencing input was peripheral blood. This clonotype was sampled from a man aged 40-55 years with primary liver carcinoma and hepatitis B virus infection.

This CDR3 reads CAWSTGSQPQHF. In DNA, the CDR3 is TGTGCCTGGTCTACAGGGAGTCAGCCCCAGCATTTT. The chain employs TRBV30 and TRBJ1-5; maybe TRBD1 (6 bases). The CDR3 is made up of 12 amino acids. V dropped 5 bases and J dropped 6 bases, with 11 bases sitting between them. Germline V gene lookup returns CDR1 GTSNPN and CDR2 SVGIG (reference sequence).